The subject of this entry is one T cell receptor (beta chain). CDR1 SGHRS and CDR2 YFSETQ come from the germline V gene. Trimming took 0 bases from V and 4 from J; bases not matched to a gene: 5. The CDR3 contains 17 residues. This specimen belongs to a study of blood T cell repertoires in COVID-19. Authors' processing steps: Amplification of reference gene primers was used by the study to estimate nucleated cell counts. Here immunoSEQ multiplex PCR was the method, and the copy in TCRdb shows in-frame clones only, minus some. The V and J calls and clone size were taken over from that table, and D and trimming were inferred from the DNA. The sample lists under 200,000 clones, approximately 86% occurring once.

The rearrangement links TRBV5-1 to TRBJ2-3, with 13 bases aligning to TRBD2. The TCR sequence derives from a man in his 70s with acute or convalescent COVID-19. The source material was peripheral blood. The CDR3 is CASSLGLAGGPADTQYF. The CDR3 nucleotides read TGCGCCAGCAGCTTGGGACTAGCGGGGGGCCCCGCAGATACGCAGTATTTT.